This TCR beta chain was retrieved from a study of T cells in Graves' hyperthyroidism and ophthalmopathy. Uncontrolled infection, other autoimmune disease, pregnancy or lactation disqualified patients from enrolment. Study-wide points: Among clonotypes expanded in thyroid above 0.001, most were also found in blood.

Amplified TCR beta CDR3 regions came from RNA transcripts. First-round RT-PCR of the TCR CDR3 relied on the HTBI primer set. TCRdb fed the multiplex PCR reads into MiXCR, producing one record per CDR3 protein. The repertoire consists of roughly 290,000 distinct CDR3 sequences, with about 13% occurring once and the leading ten covering approximately 7.9%. Germline V CDR1 and CDR2: LNHDA, SQIVND (reference sequence). This CDR3 is built from 12 residues. This clonotype was observed at least ten times. The antigen remains unidentified. The sequencing sample was made of blood. The chain couples TRBV19 to TRBJ1-1, with D tentatively TRBD1 (5 bases). This receptor was taken from a middle-aged woman with Graves' hyperthyroidism. The CDR3 here is CASGRAFSEAFF. CDR3 sequence (DNA): TGTGCAAGTGGCAGGGCCTTCTCTGAAGCTTTCTTT.